The entry that follows covers one TCR beta chain sequence. Its antigen is undetermined. The data belong to a study of T-cell memory formation after mild COVID-19. Study at large: The two donors had largely donor-specific TCR clusters. Study-wide points: Memory sampled before infection contained some responding clones, suggesting cross-reactive memory joined.

Using its own MiXCR run on the 5' RACE reads, TCRdb lists one record per CDR3 protein. The repertoire holds roughly 300,000 distinct CDR3 sequences, less than 9.5% seen once, with about 22% in the top ten. The sequencing sample was made of PBMCs or a T cell subset sorted from them (not recorded which). The TCR comes from a man aged 18 to 29 who had mild COVID-19 (a few samples of this study predate the infection). Cell type and time point are not known.

CDR3 sequence: CASSEIGHPTDTQYF. The CDR3 region has the DNA TGTGCCAGCAGTGAAATAGGACACCCCACAGATACGCAGTATTTT. V usage is TRBV2 and J usage is TRBJ2-3; a possible D gene is TRBD1 (5 bases). The germline CDR1 and CDR2 sequences are SNHLY and FYNNEI. Trimming shortened V by 2 bases and J by 2 bases, and 11 bases separated the two germline ends. CDR3 length equals 15 residues. The variable domain in full, completed from reference TRBV2 and TRBJ2-3, reads EPEVTQTPSHQVTQMGQEVILRCVPISNHLYFYWYRQILGQKVEFLVSFYNNEISEKSEIFDDQFSVERPDGSNFTLKIRSTKLEDSAMYFCASSEIGHPTDTQYFGPGTRLTVL.